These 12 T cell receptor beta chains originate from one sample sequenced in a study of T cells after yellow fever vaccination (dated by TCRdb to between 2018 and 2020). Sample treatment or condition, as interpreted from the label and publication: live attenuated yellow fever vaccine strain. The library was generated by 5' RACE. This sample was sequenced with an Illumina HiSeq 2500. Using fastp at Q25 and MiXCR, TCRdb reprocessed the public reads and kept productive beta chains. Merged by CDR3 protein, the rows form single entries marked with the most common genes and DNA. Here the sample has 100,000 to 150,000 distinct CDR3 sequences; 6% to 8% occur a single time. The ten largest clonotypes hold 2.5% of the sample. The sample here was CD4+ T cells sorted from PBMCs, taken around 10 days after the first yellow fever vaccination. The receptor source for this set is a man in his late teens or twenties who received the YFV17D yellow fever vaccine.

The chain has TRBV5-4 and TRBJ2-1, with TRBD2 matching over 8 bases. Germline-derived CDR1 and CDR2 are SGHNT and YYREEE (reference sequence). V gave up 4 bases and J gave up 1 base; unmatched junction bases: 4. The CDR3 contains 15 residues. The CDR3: CASSPTSGSYNEQFF. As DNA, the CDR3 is TGTGCCAGCAGCCCTACTAGCGGATCCTACAATGAGCAGTTCTTC.

CDR3 sequence (DNA): TGTGCCAGCTCACCAGGGGAGGTTCGGAACACCGGGGAGCTGTTTTTT. Translated: CASSPGEVRNTGELFF. V gene TRBV18 combines with J gene TRBJ2-2; D is possibly TRBD2 (6 bases). CDR1 is KGHSH and CDR2 is LQKENI in the germline V gene. This CDR3 has 16 residues. Trimming pared 2 bases from V and 1 base from J, leaving 11 bases between. Full variable domain (rest looked up from reference TRBV18 and TRBJ2-2): NAGVMQNPRHLVRRRGQEARLRCSPMKGHSHVYWYRQLPEEGLKFMVYLQKENIIDESGMPKERFSAEFPKEGPSILRIQQVVRGDSAAYFCASSPGEVRNTGELFFGEGSRLTVL.

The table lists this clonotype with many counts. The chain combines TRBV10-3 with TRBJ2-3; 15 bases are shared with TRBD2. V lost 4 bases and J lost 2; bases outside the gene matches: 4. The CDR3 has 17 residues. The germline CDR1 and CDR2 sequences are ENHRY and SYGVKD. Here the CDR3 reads CAISGGLAGGLTDTQYF. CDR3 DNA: TGTGCCATCAGTGGGGGACTAGCGGGGGGACTCACAGATACGCAGTATTTT.

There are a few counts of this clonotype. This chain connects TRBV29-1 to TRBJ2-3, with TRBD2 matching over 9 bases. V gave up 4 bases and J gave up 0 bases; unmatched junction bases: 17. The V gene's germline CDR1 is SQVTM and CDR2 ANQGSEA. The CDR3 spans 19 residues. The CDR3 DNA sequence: TGCAGCGTTGTGCAGAGGGATTTGGTAGCGGGGGTTAGCACAGATACGCAGTATTTT. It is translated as CSVVQRDLVAGVSTDTQYF.

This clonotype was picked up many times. For the CDR3, the DNA is TGCAGCGTGGGACAGGGCATGTATGGCTACACCTTC. It specifies CSVGQGMYGYTF. The chain carries TRBV29-1 and TRBJ1-2, with 9 nucleotides matching TRBD1. The length of the CDR3 is 12 residues. The germline CDR1 and CDR2 sequences are SQVTM and ANQGSEA. J was trimmed by 5 bases and V by 6 bases; bases with no gene match: 4.

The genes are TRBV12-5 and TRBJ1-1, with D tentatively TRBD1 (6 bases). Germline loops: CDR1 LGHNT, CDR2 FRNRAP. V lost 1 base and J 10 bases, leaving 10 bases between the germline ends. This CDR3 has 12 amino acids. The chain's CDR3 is CASGLGGAAAFF. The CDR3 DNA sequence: TGTGCTAGTGGTTTGGGGGGGGCGGCAGCTTTCTTT.

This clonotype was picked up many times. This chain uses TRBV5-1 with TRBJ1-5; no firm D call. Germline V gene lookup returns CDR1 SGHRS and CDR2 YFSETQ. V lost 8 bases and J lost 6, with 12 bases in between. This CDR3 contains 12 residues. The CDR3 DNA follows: TGCGCCAGTTCCAGTGGTCTTCAGCCCCAGCATTTT. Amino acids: CASSSGLQPQHF.

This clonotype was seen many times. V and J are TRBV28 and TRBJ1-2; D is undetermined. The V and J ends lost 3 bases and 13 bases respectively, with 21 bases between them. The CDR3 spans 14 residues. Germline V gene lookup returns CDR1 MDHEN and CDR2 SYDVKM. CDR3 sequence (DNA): TGTGCCAGCAGTTTGGAGAGGACGGCGGCAGGCCGCACCTTC. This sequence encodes CASSLERTAAGRTF.

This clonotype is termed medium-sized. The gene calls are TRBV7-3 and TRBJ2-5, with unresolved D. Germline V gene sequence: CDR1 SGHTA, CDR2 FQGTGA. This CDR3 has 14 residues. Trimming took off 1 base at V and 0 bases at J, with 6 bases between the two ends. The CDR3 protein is CASSLNPNQETQYF. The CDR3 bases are TGTGCCAGCAGCTTAAATCCAAACCAAGAGACCCAGTACTTC.

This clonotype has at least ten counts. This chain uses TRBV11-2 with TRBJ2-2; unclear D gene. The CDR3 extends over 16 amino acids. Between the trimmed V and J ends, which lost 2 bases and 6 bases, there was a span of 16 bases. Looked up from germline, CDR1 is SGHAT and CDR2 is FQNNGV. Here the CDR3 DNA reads TGTGCCAGCAGCTTAACGGGTTTGGGCAGCGCCGGGGAGCTGTTTTTT. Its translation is CASSLTGLGSAGELFF.

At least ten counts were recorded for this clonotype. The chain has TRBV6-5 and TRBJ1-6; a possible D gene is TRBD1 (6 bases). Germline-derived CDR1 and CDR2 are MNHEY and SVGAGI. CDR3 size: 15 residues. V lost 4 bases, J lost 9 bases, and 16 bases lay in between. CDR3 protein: CASSSLVGARSPLHF. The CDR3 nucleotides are TGTGCCAGCAGTTCCCTCGTGGGGGCGCGTTCACCCCTCCACTTT.

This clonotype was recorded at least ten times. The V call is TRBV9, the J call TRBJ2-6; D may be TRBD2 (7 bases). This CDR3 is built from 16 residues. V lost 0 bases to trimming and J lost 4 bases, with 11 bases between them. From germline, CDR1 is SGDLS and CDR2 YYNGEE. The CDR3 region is CASSVDGGRGANVLTF. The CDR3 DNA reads TGTGCCAGCAGCGTAGACGGGGGGCGAGGGGCCAACGTCCTGACTTTC.